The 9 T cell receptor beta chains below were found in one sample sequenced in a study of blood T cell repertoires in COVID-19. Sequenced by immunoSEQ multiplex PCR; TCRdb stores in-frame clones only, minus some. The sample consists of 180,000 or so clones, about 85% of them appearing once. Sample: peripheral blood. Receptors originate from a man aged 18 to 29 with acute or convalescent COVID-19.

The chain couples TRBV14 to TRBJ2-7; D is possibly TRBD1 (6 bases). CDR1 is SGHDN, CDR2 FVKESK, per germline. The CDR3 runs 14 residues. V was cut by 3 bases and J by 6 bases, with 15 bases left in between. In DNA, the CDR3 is TGTGCCAGCAGCCAGGTAGGGGGAAGAGGCGAGCAGTACTTC. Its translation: CASSQVGGRGEQYF.

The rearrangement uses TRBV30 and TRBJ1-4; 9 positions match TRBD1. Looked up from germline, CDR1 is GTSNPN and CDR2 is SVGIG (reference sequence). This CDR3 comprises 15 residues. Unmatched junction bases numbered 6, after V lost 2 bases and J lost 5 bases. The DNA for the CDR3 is TGTGCCTGGAGTCCGGGACAGGGTTTAAATGAAAAACTGTTTTTT. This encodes CAWSPGQGLNEKLFF.

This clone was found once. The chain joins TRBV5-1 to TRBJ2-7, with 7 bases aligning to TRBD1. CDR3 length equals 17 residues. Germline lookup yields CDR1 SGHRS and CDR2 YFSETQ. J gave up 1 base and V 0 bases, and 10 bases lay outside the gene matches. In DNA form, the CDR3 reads TGCGCCAGCAGCTTGGCGACCCAGGGGGTAAAATCCTACGAGCAGTACTTC. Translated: CASSLATQGVKSYEQYF.

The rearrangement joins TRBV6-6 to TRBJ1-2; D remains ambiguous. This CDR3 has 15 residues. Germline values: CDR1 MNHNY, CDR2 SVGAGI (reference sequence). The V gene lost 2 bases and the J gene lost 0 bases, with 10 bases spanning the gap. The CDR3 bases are TGTGCCAGCAGTTACCTTTGGGGAGCTAACTATGGCTACACCTTC. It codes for CASSYLWGANYGYTF.

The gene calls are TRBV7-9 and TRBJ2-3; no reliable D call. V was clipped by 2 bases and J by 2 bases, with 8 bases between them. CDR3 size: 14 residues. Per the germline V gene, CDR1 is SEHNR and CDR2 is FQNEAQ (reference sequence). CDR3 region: CASSLTADTDTQYF. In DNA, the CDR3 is TGTGCCAGCAGCTTAACGGCGGACACAGATACGCAGTATTTT.

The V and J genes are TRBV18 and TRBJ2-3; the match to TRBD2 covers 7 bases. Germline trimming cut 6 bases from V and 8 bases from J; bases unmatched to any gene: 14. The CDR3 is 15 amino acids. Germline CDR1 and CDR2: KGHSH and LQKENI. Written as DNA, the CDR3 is TGTGCCAGCTCTCTTTGGGACTACGACTCTGGTACGCAGTATTTT. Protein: CASSLWDYDSGTQYF.

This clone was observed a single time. This chain's CDR3 is CASSPPLGQRKSSYNSPLHF. CDR3 bases: TGTGCCAGTAGTCCTCCCTTGGGACAGCGAAAGAGCTCCTATAATTCACCCCTCCACTTT. V gene TRBV19 combines with J gene TRBJ1-6; 7 nucleotides line up with TRBD1. In germline, CDR1 is LNHDA, CDR2 SQIVND (reference sequence). CDR3 size: 20 residues. V trimming: 5 bases; J trimming: 0 bases; junction bases outside the gene matches: 16.

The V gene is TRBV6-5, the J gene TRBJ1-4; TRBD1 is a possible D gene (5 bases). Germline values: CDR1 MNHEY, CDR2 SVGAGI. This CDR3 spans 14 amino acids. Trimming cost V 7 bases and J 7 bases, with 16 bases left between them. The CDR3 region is CASKPNSGGEKLFF. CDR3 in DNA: TGTGCCAGCAAACCCAACTCCGGGGGTGAAAAACTGTTTTTT.

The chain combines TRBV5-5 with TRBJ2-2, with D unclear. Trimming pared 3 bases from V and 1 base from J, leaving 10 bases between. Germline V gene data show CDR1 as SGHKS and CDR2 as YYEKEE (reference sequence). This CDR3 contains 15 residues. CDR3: CASSYPYRNTGELFF. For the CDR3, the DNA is TGTGCCAGCAGCTATCCGTACAGGAACACCGGGGAGCTGTTTTTT. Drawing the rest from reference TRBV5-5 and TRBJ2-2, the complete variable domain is DAGVTQSPTHLIKTRGQQVTLRCSPISGHKSVSWYQQVLGQGPQFIFQYYEKEERGRGNFPDRFSARQFPNYSSELNVNALLLGDSALYLCASSYPYRNTGELFFGEGSRLTVL.